These T cell receptor beta chains were read from a single sample in a study of T cell responses to AZD1222 COVID-19 vaccine. The assay was immunoSEQ multiplex PCR, and TCRdb's table has in-frame clones only and misses some. The sample contains more than 85,000 clones, approximately 90% of which appear only once. Sequenced material: peripheral blood, taken on day 0 of AZD1222 vaccination. These receptors were taken from an adult in good health. Each CDR3 is given with its conserved first and last residue. A D gene is named only where the DNA matches it firmly. Part of the rows lack a size; the others show once, few, many or a class for expanded clones.

J: TRBJ2-7; V: TRBV24-1; D: TRBD1; size: -; CDR3: CATMGTDYEQYF; DNA: TGTGCCACCATGGGGACAGACTACGAGCAGTACTTC
J: TRBJ1-3; V: TRBV7-9; D: -; size: few; CDR3: CASASGVWGNTIYF; DNA: TGTGCCAGCGCGTCGGGGGTGTGGGGAAACACCATATATTTT
J: TRBJ2-1; V: TRBV12-3/TRBV12-4; D: -; size: -; CDR3: CASTARAYNEQFF; DNA: TGTGCCAGCACCGCGCGGGCTTACAATGAGCAGTTCTTC
J: TRBJ1-2; V: TRBV7-2; D: -; size: -; CDR3: CASSLGRTLQGDGYTF; DNA: TGTGCCAGCAGCTTAGGCAGGACACTTCAAGGGGATGGCTACACCTTC
J: TRBJ1-1; V: TRBV15; D: -; size: -; CDR3: CATGTGNTEAFF; DNA: TGTGCCACAGGGACGGGGAACACTGAAGCTTTCTTT
J: TRBJ1-1; V: TRBV18; D: -; size: -; CDR3: CASSPGITEAFF; DNA: TGTGCCAGCTCACCAGGAATCACTGAAGCTTTCTTT
J: TRBJ1-6; V: TRBV6-1; D: -; size: -; CDR3: CASSDRGNSPLHF; DNA: TGTGCCAGCAGTGACAGGGGTAATTCACCCCTCCACTTT
J: TRBJ2-1; V: TRBV29-1; D: TRBD2; size: few; CDR3: CSARDGRASPDEQFF; DNA: TGCAGCGCGAGGGACGGGAGGGCTTCCCCTGATGAGCAGTTCTTC
J: TRBJ2-1; V: TRBV18; D: -; size: -; CDR3: CASSPPEGLPYNEQFF; DNA: TGTGCCAGCTCACCCCCGGAGGGTTTACCCTACAATGAGCAGTTCTTC
J: TRBJ1-2; V: TRBV11-2; D: -; size: -; CDR3: CASSSDIGLTNYGYTF; DNA: TGTGCCAGCAGCTCCGATATAGGACTTACTAACTATGGCTACACCTTC
J: TRBJ1-5; V: TRBV11-2; D: -; size: -; CDR3: CASSTRAGNQPQHF; DNA: TGTGCCAGCAGCACCCGCGCGGGCAATCAGCCCCAGCATTTT
J: TRBJ1-4; V: TRBV6-5; D: TRBD1; size: -; CDR3: CASSPGGTNEKLFF; DNA: TGTGCCAGCAGCCCAGGGGGGACTAATGAAAAACTGTTTTTT
J: TRBJ2-1; V: TRBV14; D: -; size: -; CDR3: CASSRRRLSSYNEQFF; DNA: TGTGCCAGCAGCCGGAGGCGACTGAGCTCCTACAATGAGCAGTTCTTC
J: TRBJ1-1; V: TRBV28; D: TRBD1; size: -; CDR3: CASTVVGDRADTEAFF; DNA: TGTGCCAGCACAGTAGTGGGGGACAGGGCGGACACTGAAGCTTTCTTT
J: TRBJ1-2; V: TRBV3-1/TRBV3-2; D: -; size: once; CDR3: CASSQSFFGYTF; DNA: TGTGCCAGCAGCCAGAGTTTCTTTGGCTACACCTTC